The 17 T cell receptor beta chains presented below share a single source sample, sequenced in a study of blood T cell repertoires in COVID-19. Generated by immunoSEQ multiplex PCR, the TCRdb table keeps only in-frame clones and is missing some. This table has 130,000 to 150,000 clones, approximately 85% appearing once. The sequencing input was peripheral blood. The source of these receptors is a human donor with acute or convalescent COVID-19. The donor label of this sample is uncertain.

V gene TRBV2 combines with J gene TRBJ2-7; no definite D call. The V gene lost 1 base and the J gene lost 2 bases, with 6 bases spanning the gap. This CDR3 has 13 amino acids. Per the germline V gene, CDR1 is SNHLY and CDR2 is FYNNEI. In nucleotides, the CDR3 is TGTGCCAGCAGTGAAGACCAGACCTACGAGCAGTACTTC. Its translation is CASSEDQTYEQYF.

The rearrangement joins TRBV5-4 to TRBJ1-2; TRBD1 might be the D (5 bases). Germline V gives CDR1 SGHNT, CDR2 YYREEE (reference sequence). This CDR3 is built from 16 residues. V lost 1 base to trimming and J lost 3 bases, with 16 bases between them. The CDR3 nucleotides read TGTGCCAGCAGCTTGAGGGCGGGGCTCGGTGACTATGGCTACACCTTC. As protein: CASSLRAGLGDYGYTF.

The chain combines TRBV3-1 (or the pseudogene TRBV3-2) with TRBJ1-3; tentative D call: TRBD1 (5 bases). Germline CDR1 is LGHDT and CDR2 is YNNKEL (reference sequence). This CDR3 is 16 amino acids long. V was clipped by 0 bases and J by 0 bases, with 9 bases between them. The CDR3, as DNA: TGTGCCAGCAGCCAAGATAGGGGCTCCTCTGGAAACACCATATATTTT. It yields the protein CASSQDRGSSGNTIYF.

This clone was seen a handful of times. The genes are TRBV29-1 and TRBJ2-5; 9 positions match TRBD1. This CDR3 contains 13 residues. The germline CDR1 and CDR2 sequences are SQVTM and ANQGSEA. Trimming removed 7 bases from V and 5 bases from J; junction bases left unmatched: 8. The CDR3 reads CSAEQGAWETQYF. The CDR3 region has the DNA TGCAGCGCCGAACAGGGGGCCTGGGAGACCCAGTACTTC.

In DNA form, the CDR3 reads TGTGCCAGCAGCTTGTTTATACAGGGATCCTACGAGCAGTACTTC. This translates into CASSLFIQGSYEQYF. The rearrangement joins TRBV13 to TRBJ2-7; D perhaps matches TRBD1 (6 bases). This CDR3 contains 15 residues. Per the germline V gene, CDR1 is PRHDT and CDR2 is FYEKMQ (reference sequence). Trimming cost V 3 bases and J 1 base, with 13 bases left between them.

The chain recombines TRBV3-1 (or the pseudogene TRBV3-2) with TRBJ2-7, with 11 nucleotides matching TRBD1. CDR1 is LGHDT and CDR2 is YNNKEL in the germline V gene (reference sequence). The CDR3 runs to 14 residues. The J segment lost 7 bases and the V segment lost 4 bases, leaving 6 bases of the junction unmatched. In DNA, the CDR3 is TGTGCCAGCAGCCGGACCGGGACAGGGGGGGAGCAGTACTTC. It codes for CASSRTGTGGEQYF.

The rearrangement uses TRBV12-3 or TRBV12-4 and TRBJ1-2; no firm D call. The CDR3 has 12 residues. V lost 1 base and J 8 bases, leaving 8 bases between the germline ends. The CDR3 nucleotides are TGTGCCAGCAGTTTAGGAGGGCTGGGCTACACCTTC. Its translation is CASSLGGLGYTF.

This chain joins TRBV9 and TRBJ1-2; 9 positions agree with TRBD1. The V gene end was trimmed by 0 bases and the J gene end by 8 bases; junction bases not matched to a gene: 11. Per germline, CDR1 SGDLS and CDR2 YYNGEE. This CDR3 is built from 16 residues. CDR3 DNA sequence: TGTGCCAGCAGCGTAGCTCCGGGACAGGGAAGTGGAGGCTACACCTTC. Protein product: CASSVAPGQGSGGYTF.

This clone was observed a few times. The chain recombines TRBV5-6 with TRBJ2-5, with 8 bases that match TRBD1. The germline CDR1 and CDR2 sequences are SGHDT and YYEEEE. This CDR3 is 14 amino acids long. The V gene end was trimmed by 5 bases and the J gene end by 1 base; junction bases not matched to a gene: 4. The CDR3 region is CASSWTGSQETQYF. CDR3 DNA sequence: TGTGCCAGCAGTTGGACAGGGTCCCAAGAGACCCAGTACTTC.

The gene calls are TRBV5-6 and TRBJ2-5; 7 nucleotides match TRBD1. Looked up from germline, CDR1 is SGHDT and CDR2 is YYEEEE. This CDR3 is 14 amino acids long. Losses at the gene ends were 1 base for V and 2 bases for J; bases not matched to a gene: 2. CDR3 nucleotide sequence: TGTGCCAGCAGCTTGACCAGGGGGCAAGAGACCCAGTACTTC. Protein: CASSLTRGQETQYF. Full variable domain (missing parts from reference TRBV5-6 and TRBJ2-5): DAGVTQSPTHLIKTRGQQVTLRCSPKSGHDTVSWYQQALGQGPQFIFQYYEEEERQRGNFPDRFSGHQFPNYSSELNVNALLLGDSALYLCASSLTRGQETQYFGPGTRLLVL.

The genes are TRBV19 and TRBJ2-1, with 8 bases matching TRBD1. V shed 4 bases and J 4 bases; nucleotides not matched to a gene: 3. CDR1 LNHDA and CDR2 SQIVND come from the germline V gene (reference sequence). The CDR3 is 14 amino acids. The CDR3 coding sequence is TGTGCCAGTAGTACTCGGGACAGGTACAATGAGCAGTTCTTC. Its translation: CASSTRDRYNEQFF.

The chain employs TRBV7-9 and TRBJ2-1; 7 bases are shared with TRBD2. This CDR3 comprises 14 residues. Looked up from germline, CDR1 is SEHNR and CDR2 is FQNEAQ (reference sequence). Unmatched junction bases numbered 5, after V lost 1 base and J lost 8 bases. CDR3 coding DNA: TGTGCCAGCAGCTTAGGGGGGGGGACGCATGAGCAGTTCTTC. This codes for CASSLGGGTHEQFF.

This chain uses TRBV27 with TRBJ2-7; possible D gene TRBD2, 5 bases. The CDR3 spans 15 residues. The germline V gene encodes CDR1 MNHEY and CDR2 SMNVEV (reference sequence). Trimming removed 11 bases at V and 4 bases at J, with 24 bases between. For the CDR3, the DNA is TGTGCCCCCGCACACGGGGTGATATCCCCTTACGAGCAGTACGTC. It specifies CAPAHGVISPYEQYV.

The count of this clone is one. The CDR3 loop reads CATRGQGTLGEQFF. CDR3 bases: TGTGCCACCCGGGGACAGGGCACCCTCGGTGAGCAGTTCTTC. The V and J genes are TRBV24-1 and TRBJ2-1; 9 bases are shared with TRBD1. This CDR3 has 14 amino acids. Germline V gene data show CDR1 as KGHDR and CDR2 as SFDVKD. The ends lost 9 bases at V and 9 bases at J; junction bases unmatched: 11.

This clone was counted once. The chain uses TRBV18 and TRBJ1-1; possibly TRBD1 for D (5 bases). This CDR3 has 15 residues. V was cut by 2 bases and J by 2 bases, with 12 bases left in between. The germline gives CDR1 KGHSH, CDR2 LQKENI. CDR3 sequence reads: CASSPSQQGNTEAFF. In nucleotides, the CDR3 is TGTGCCAGCTCACCATCACAGCAGGGTAACACTGAAGCTTTCTTT.

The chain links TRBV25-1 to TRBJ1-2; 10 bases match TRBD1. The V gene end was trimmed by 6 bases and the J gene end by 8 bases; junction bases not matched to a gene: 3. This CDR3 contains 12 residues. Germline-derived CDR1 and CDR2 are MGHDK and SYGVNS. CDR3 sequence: CASSSTGGGYTF. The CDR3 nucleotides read TGTGCCAGCAGCTCGACAGGGGGCGGCTACACCTTC.

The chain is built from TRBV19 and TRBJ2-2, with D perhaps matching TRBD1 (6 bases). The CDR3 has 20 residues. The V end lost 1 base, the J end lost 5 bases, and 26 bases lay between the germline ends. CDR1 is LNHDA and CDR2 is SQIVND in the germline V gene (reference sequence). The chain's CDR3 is CASSIVLSLPWGQVTGELFF. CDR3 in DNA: TGTGCCAGTAGTATAGTTTTGTCCCTCCCGTGGGGACAAGTTACCGGGGAGCTGTTTTTT.